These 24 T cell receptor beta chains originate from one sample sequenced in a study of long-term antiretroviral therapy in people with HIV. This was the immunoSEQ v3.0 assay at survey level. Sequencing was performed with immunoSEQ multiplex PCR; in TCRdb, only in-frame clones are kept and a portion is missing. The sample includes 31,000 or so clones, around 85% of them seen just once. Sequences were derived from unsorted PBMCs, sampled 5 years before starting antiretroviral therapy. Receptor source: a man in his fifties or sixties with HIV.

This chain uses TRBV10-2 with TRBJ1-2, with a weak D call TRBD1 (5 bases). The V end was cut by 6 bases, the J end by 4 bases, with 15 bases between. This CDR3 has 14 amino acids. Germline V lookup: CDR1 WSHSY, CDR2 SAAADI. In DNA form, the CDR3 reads TGCGCCAGCAGAGAAACGACAGCGTCCTATGGCTACACCTTC. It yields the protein CASRETTASYGYTF.

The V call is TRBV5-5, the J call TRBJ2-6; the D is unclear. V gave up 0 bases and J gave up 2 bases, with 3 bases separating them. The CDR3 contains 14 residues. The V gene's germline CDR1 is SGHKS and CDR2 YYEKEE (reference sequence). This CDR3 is CASSLEPGANVLTF. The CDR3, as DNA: TGTGCCAGCAGCTTGGAACCTGGGGCCAACGTCCTGACTTTC.

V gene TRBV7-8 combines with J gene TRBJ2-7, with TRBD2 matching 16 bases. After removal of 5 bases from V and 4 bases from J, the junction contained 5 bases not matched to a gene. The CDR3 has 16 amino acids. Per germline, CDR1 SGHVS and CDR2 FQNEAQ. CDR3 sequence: CASSLQGLAGGYEQYF. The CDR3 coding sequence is TGTGCCAGCAGCCTCCAGGGACTAGCGGGAGGGTACGAGCAGTACTTC.

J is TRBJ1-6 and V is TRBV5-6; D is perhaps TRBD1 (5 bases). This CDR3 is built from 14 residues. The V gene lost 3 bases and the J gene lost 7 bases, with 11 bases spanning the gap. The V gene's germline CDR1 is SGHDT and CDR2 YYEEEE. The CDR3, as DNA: TGTGCCAGCAGCTCCGGGACTCGAAATTCACCCCTCCACTTT. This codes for CASSSGTRNSPLHF.

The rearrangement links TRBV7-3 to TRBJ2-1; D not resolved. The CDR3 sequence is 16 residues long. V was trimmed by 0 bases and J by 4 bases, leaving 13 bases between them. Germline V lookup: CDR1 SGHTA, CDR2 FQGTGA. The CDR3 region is CASSLTADPLYNEQFF. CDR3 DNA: TGTGCCAGCAGCTTAACGGCAGATCCCCTTTACAATGAGCAGTTCTTC.

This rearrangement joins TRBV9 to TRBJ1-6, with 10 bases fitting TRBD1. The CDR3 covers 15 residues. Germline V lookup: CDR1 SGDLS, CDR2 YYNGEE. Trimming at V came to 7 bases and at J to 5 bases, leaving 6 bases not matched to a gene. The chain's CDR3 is CASATGGHHNSPLHF. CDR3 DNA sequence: TGTGCCAGCGCGACAGGGGGCCATCATAATTCACCCCTCCACTTT.

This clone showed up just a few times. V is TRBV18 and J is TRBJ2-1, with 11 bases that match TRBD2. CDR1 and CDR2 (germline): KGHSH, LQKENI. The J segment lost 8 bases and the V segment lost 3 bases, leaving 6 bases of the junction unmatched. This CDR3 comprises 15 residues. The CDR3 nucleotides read TGTGCCAGCTCACCTGGGCTAGCGGGAGGCGATGAGCAGTTCTTC. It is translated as CASSPGLAGGDEQFF.

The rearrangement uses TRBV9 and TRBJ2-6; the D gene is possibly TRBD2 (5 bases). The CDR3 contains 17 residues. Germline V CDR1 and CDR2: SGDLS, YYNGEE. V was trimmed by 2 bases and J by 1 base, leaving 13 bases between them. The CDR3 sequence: CASSVTLRESGANVLTF. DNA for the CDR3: TGTGCCAGCAGCGTGACCCTTCGGGAATCTGGGGCCAACGTCCTGACTTTC.

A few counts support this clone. The CDR3 region has the DNA TGTGCCAGCAGTCTAATGAACACTGAAGCTTTCTTT. It is translated as CASSLMNTEAFF. This sequence joins TRBV2 and TRBJ1-1; D is undetermined. The CDR3 covers 12 residues. Trimming shortened V by 5 bases and J by 0 bases, and 4 bases separated the two germline ends. Germline V gene data show CDR1 as SNHLY and CDR2 as FYNNEI.

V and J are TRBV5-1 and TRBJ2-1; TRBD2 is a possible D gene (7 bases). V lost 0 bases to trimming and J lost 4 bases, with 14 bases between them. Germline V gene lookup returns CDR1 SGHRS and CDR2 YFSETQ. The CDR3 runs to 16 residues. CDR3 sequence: CASSLGRAGQYNEQFF. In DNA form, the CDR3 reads TGCGCCAGCAGCTTGGGTCGAGCGGGACAATACAATGAGCAGTTCTTC.

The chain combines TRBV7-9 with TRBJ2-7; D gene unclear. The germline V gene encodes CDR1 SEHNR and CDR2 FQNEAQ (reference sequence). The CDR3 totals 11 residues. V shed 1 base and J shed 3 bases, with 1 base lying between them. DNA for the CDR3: TGTGCCAGCAGCTTAGTCTACGAGCAGTACTTC. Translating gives CASSLVYEQYF. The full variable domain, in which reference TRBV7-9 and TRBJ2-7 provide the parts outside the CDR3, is DTGVSQNPRHKITKRGQNVTFRCDPISEHNRLYWYRQTLGQGPEFLTYFQNEAQLEKSRLLSDRFSAERPKGSFSTLEIQRTEQGDSAMYLCASSLVYEQYFGPGTRLTVT.

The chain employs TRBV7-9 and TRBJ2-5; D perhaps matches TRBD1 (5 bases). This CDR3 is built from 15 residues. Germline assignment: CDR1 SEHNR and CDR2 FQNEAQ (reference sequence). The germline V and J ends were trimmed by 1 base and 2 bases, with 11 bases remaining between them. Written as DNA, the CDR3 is TGTGCCAGCAGCTTAGAGGGGCAGCCACAAGAGACCCAGTACTTC. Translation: CASSLEGQPQETQYF.

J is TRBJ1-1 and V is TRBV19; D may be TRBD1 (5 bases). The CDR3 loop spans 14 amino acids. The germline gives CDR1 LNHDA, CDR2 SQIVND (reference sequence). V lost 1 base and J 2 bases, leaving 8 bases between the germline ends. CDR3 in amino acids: CASSIVGGNTEAFF. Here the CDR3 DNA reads TGTGCCAGTAGTATAGTCGGGGGAAACACTGAAGCTTTCTTT.

The CDR3 nucleotides read TGCGCCAGCAGCTTGGATGATAATTCACCCCTCCACTTT. Translation gives CASSLDDNSPLHF. The chain has TRBV5-1 and TRBJ1-6; no reliable D call. The V gene lost 0 bases and the J gene lost 5 bases, with 3 bases spanning the gap. Germline V gives CDR1 SGHRS, CDR2 YFSETQ. This CDR3 comprises 13 residues. Full variable domain (remainder filled in from reference TRBV5-1 and TRBJ1-6): KAGVTQTPRYLIKTRGQQVTLSCSPISGHRSVSWYQQTPGQGLQFLFEYFSETQRNKGNFPGRFSGRQFSNSRSEMNVSTLELGDSALYLCASSLDDNSPLHFGNGTRLTVT.

Written as DNA, the CDR3 is TGTGCCAGCAGTGCCGGACTAGCGGGGTCCGGCGACCAGTACTTC. Amino acid sequence: CASSAGLAGSGDQYF. The J gene is TRBJ2-5, the V gene TRBV25-1; 12 positions match TRBD2. This CDR3 is built from 15 residues. V lost 4 bases, J lost 10 bases, and 10 bases stayed unmatched. The germline CDR1 and CDR2 sequences are MGHDK and SYGVNS.

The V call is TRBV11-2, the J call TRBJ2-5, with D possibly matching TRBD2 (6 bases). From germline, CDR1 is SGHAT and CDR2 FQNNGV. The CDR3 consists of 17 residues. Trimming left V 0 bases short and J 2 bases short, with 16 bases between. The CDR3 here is CASSLDVRVGGQETQYF. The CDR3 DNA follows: TGTGCCAGCAGCTTAGACGTCCGAGTGGGGGGACAAGAGACCCAGTACTTC.

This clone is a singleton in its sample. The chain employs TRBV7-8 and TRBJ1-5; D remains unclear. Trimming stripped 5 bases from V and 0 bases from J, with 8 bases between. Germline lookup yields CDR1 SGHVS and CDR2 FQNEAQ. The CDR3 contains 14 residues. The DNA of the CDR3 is TGTGCCAGCAGCCACGGTCATAGCAATCAGCCCCAGCATTTT. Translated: CASSHGHSNQPQHF. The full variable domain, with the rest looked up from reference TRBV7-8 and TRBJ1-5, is GAGVSQSPRYKVAKRGQDVALRCDPISGHVSLFWYQQALGQGPEFLTYFQNEAQLDKSGLPSDRFFAERPEGSVSTLKIQRTQQEDSAVYLCASSHGHSNQPQHFGDGTRLSIL.

CDR3 nucleotides: TGCGCCAGCAGTGACAGTTTGGACAGCTATGGCTACACCTTC. Encoded protein: CASSDSLDSYGYTF. The chain uses TRBV10-2 and TRBJ1-2, with a weak D call TRBD1 (6 bases). The CDR3 length is 14 residues. Between the trimmed V and J ends, which lost 3 bases and 4 bases, there was a span of 12 bases. Germline lookup yields CDR1 WSHSY and CDR2 SAAADI.

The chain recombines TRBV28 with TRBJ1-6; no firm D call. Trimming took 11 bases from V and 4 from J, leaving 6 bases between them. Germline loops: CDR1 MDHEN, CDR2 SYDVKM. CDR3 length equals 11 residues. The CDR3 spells CAAGYNSPLHF. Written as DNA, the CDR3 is TGTGCCGCGGGATATAATTCACCCCTCCACTTT.

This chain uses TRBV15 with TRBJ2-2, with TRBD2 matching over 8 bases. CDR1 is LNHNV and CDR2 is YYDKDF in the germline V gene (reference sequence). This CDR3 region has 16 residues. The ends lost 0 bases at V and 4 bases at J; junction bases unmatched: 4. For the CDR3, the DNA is TGTGCCACCAGCAGAGAGGCGGGAGGCGTCACCGGGGAGCTGTTTTTT. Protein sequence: CATSREAGGVTGELFF.

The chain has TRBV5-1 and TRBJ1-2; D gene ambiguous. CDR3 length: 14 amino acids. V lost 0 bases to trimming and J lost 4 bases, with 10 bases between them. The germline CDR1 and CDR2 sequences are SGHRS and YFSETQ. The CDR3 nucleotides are TGCGCCAGCAGCTTGGGGCAGGACTTCTATGGCTACACCTTC. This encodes CASSLGQDFYGYTF. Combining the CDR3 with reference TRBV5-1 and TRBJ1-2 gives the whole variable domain KAGVTQTPRYLIKTRGQQVTLSCSPISGHRSVSWYQQTPGQGLQFLFEYFSETQRNKGNFPGRFSGRQFSNSRSEMNVSTLELGDSALYLCASSLGQDFYGYTFGSGTRLTVV.

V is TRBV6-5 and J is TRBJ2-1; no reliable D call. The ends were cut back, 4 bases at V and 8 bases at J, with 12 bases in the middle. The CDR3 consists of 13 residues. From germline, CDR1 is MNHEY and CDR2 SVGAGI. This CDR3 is CASSSSGIHEQFF. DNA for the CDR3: TGTGCCAGCAGTTCCTCAGGTATCCATGAGCAGTTCTTC.

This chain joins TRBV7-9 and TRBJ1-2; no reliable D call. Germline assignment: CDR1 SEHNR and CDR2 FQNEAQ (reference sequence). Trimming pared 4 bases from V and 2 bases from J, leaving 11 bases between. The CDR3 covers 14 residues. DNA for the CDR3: TGTGCCAGCAGCTCCATTGCCGGGAACTATGGCTACACCTTC. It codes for CASSSIAGNYGYTF.

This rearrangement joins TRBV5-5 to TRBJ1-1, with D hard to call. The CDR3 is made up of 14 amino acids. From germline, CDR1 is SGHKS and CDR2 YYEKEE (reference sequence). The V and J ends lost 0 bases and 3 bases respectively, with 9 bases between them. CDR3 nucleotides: TGTGCCAGCAGCTTGGGGCAGTCATACACTGAAGCTTTCTTT. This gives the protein CASSLGQSYTEAFF. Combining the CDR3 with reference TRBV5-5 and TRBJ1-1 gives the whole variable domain DAGVTQSPTHLIKTRGQQVTLRCSPISGHKSVSWYQQVLGQGPQFIFQYYEKEERGRGNFPDRFSARQFPNYSSELNVNALLLGDSALYLCASSLGQSYTEAFFGQGTRLTVV.